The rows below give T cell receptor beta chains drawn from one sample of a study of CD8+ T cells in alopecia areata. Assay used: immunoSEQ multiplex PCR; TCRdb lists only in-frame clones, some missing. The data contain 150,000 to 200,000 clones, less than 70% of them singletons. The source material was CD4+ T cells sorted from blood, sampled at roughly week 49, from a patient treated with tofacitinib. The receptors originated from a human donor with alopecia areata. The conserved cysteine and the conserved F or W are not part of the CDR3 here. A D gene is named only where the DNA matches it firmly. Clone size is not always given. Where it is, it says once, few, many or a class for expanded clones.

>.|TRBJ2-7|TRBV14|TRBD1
ASSRIDRGRHEQY
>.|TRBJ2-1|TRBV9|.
ASSGGTLRNEQF
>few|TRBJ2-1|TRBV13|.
ASTLGMASSYNEQF
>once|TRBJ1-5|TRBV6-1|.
ASSEAQEPQH
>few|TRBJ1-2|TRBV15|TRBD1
ATSRGRGLNYGYT
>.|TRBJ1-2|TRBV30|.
AWVRTDGNYGYT
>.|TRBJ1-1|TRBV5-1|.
ASSLASGSDLNTEAF
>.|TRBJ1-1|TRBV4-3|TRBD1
ASSQARDRGLGSTEAF
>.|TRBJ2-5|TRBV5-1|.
ASSLQRRQETQY
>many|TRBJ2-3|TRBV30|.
AWSPKGFSTDTQY
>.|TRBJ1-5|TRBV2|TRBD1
ASSDGDRAQPQH
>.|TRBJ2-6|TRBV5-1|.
ASSNTVSGANVLT
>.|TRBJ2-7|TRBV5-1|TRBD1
ASSRDRDYEQY
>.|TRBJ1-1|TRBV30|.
AWRPDRNTEAF
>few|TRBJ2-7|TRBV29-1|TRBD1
SVHLGGQGAHEQY
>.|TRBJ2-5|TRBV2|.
ASSELRRSETQY
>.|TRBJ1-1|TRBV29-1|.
SVEGGYEAF
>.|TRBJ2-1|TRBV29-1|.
SVGGVLGDEQF
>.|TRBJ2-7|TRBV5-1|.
ASSFQSARGVGEQY
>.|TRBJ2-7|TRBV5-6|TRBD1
ASSSRDSSYEQY